This passage covers 14 T cell receptor beta chains from one sample sequenced in a study of blood T cell repertoires in COVID-19. Repertoires were generated with immunoSEQ multiplex PCR, while TCRdb's copy carries only in-frame clones and drops some. The sample yields 250,000 to 350,000 clones, roughly 89% seen once. Specimen: PBMCs or T cells enriched from blood (not recorded which). The receptor source for this set is a woman aged 45-65 years who had been exposed to COVID-19.

This chain links TRBV4-1 with TRBJ2-7; 7 bases match TRBD1. Per germline, CDR1 MGHRA and CDR2 YSYEKL. Trimming took 5 bases from V and 7 from J; bases not matched to a gene: 8. The CDR3 runs 13 residues. The CDR3 sequence: CASSERQGKEQYF. CDR3 sequence (DNA): TGCGCCAGCAGCGAGCGACAGGGTAAGGAGCAGTACTTC.

The chain is built from TRBV3-1 (or the pseudogene TRBV3-2) and TRBJ1-2; maybe TRBD1 (5 bases). Trimming removed 2 bases from V and 4 bases from J, with 17 bases in between. The CDR3 is made up of 16 amino acids. The germline V gene has CDR1 LGHDT and CDR2 YNNKEL (reference sequence). CDR3 DNA: TGTGCCAGCAGCCAAAGTCCCCGGCAGGGCGGCTATGGCTACACCTTC. Residues: CASSQSPRQGGYGYTF.

The rearrangement uses TRBV7-9 and TRBJ1-4, with D tentatively TRBD1 (5 bases). Germline loops: CDR1 SEHNR, CDR2 FQNEAQ (reference sequence). Trimming took off 6 bases at V and 6 bases at J, with 26 bases between the two ends. The CDR3 extends over 18 amino acids. The CDR3 sequence: CASSRKIGAIPGDEKLFF. The CDR3 DNA follows: TGTGCCAGCAGTCGCAAGATAGGGGCGATCCCGGGGGATGAAAAACTGTTTTTT.

This clone was seen just once. The gene calls are TRBV21-1 and TRBJ1-6; the tabulated D call, TRBD1, remains unverified against the DNA. TRBV21-1 is an annotated pseudogene. CDR3 length: 13 residues. CDR3 loop: CASSKRGKSALHF. In DNA, the CDR3 is TGTGCCAGCAGTAAAAGGGGCAAGTCGGCCCTCCACTTT.

The chain joins TRBV5-1 to TRBJ2-5, with 9 nucleotides matching TRBD1. V was pared by 2 bases and J by 5 bases, with 10 bases of the junction left unmatched. The CDR3 has 16 residues. Germline V gene sequence: CDR1 SGHRS, CDR2 YFSETQ. CDR3 DNA sequence: TGCGCCAGCAGCTTTTCACCGGGACAGGGATCCGAGACCCAGTACTTC. It translates to CASSFSPGQGSETQYF.

The chain employs TRBV19 and TRBJ1-5; D is ambiguous. This CDR3 comprises 15 residues. The ends were cut back, 4 bases at V and 0 bases at J, with 10 bases in the middle. Germline loops: CDR1 LNHDA, CDR2 SQIVND (reference sequence). CDR3 loop: CASSTTAVSNQPQHF. In DNA, the CDR3 is TGTGCCAGTAGTACCACCGCAGTTAGCAATCAGCCCCAGCATTTT. Full variable domain (rest looked up from reference TRBV19 and TRBJ1-5): DGGITQSPKYLFRKEGQNVTLSCEQNLNHDAMYWYRQDPGQGLRLIYYSQIVNDFQKGDIAEGYSVSREKKESFPLTVTSAQKNPTAFYLCASSTTAVSNQPQHFGDGTRLSIL.

This chain links TRBV19 with TRBJ1-6; TRBD1 aligns across 7 bases. The CDR3 covers 17 residues. J lost 0 bases, V lost 4 bases, and 6 bases had no gene match. Germline CDR1 reads LNHDA; CDR2 reads SQIVND (reference sequence). The CDR3 spells CASSTDRPSSYNSPLHF. CDR3 coding DNA: TGTGCCAGTAGTACGGACAGGCCCAGCTCCTATAATTCACCCCTCCACTTT.

Notes on this clone: Other DNA sequences in the sample encode the same CDR3. The V call is TRBV30, the J call TRBJ2-7; TRBD2 is a possible D gene (5 bases). Trimming cost V 0 bases and J 1 base, with 7 bases left between them. The germline gives CDR1 GTSNPN, CDR2 SVGIG (reference sequence). The CDR3 totals 13 residues. CDR3 in DNA: TGTGCCTGGAGTGTAGGAGGATCCTACGAGCAGTACTTC. Translating it yields CAWSVGGSYEQYF.

J is TRBJ1-3 and V is TRBV7-2, with 12 bases matching TRBD1. The CDR3 spans 16 residues. The germline V gene encodes CDR1 SGHTA and CDR2 FQGNSA. Germline trimming cut 5 bases from V and 4 bases from J; bases unmatched to any gene: 6. The CDR3 sequence: CASSPGQGAPGNTIYF. The CDR3 DNA is TGTGCCAGCAGCCCGGGACAGGGGGCTCCAGGAAACACCATATATTTT.

This rearrangement joins TRBV25-1 to TRBJ1-4; D is perhaps TRBD1 (5 bases). V was shortened by 7 bases and J by 4 bases, with 10 bases between the two germline ends. CDR1 MGHDK and CDR2 SYGVNS come from the germline V gene. The CDR3 totals 13 residues. The DNA of the CDR3 is TGTGCCAGCATCGGACACTTTAATGAAAAACTGTTTTTT. It specifies CASIGHFNEKLFF.

The rearrangement links TRBV7-6 to TRBJ1-3, with a possible D match to TRBD1 (5 bases). The germline gives CDR1 SGHVS, CDR2 FNYEAQ. V was clipped by 1 base and J by 0 bases, with 16 bases between them. This CDR3 has 18 residues. In DNA, the CDR3 is TGTGCCAGCAGCTTAGTGTCTGTGGGACTTAACTCTGGAAACACCATATATTTT. It encodes CASSLVSVGLNSGNTIYF.

The chain couples TRBV19 to TRBJ1-2; tentatively, D is TRBD1 (5 bases). CDR1 and CDR2 from the germline V gene are LNHDA and SQIVND (reference sequence). The ends were cut back, 10 bases at V and 1 base at J, with 19 bases in the middle. This CDR3 contains 15 residues. CDR3: CATINPQGSNYGYTF. CDR3 DNA sequence: TGTGCCACTATTAATCCGCAGGGAAGTAACTATGGCTACACCTTC.

V gene TRBV28 combines with J gene TRBJ2-2; 7 nucleotides match TRBD1. The CDR3 has 14 amino acids. The germline V gene has CDR1 MDHEN and CDR2 SYDVKM. The ends lost 4 bases at V and 6 bases at J; junction bases unmatched: 5. The CDR3 coding sequence is TGTGCCAGCAGTTCCCACAGGGGAGCCGGGGAGCTGTTTTTT. Protein: CASSSHRGAGELFF.

The chain is built from TRBV5-4 and TRBJ2-2; no firm D call. V was shortened by 0 bases and J by 7 bases, with 13 bases between the two germline ends. Germline V gene sequence: CDR1 SGHNT, CDR2 YYREEE (reference sequence). This CDR3 spans 15 amino acids. CDR3 loop: CASSLGLVGGGELFF. The CDR3, as DNA: TGTGCCAGCAGCTTGGGTCTAGTTGGTGGCGGGGAGCTGTTTTTT.